A single sample is the source of the 10 T cell receptor beta chains below, sequenced in a study of blood T cell repertoires in COVID-19. Clones were read by immunoSEQ multiplex PCR, and TCRdb kept only the in-frame ones, dropping some. The top ten clones hold around 2.2% of a sample with approximately 140,000 clones, more than 75% of them seen once. Source material: peripheral blood. These receptors all stem from a man aged 65 to 85 with acute or convalescent COVID-19.

The genes are TRBV18 and TRBJ2-1, with TRBD2 matching over 8 bases. CDR3 length: 14 residues. Germline CDR1 and CDR2: KGHSH and LQKENI. V dropped 3 bases and J dropped 2; count of bases not matched to a gene: 0. The CDR3 nucleotides are TGTGCCAGCTCACCTAGCGGGGCCTACAATGAGCAGTTCTTC. Its protein product is CASSPSGAYNEQFF.

The rearrangement joins TRBV21-1 to TRBJ2-2; TRBD1 is taken as the D call from the table, unchecked against the DNA. TRBV21-1 is recorded as a pseudogene. The CDR3 is made up of 15 amino acids. CDR3 bases: TGTGCCAGCAGCGGAGGGACAGGTCCAACCGGGGAGCTGTTTTTT. This codes for CASSGGTGPTGELFF.

V and J are TRBV10-2 and TRBJ2-2; 14 bases align to TRBD2. CDR3 length: 17 residues. Germline values: CDR1 WSHSY, CDR2 SAAADI. Germline trimming cut 7 bases from V and 2 bases from J; bases unmatched to any gene: 6. CDR3 DNA: TGCGCCAGCAAAAGGGGACTAGCGGGAGTAAACACCGGGGAGCTGTTTTTT. This codes for CASKRGLAGVNTGELFF.

The chain links TRBV6-5 to TRBJ2-1; 12 bases match TRBD2. The CDR3 consists of 15 residues. From germline, CDR1 is MNHEY and CDR2 SVGAGI. V dropped 6 bases and J dropped 7; count of bases not matched to a gene: 7. Here the CDR3 reads CASRTTSGRLNEQFF. The CDR3 nucleotides read TGTGCCAGCAGGACTACTAGCGGGAGGCTAAATGAGCAGTTCTTC.

The rearrangement links TRBV18 to TRBJ1-3; D not certain. V lost 1 base to trimming and J lost 0 bases, with 7 bases between them. Per germline, CDR1 KGHSH and CDR2 LQKENI. This CDR3 comprises 15 residues. CDR3 DNA: TGTGCCAGCTCACCACGTTATTCCTCTGGAAACACCATATATTTT. It yields the protein CASSPRYSSGNTIYF.

The V and J genes are TRBV6-5 and TRBJ1-6; D is undetermined. The CDR3 covers 14 residues. The ends were cut back, 2 bases at V and 6 bases at J, with 8 bases in the middle. Germline loops: CDR1 MNHEY, CDR2 SVGAGI. Here the CDR3 reads CASSYRGRNSPLHF. The CDR3 DNA follows: TGTGCCAGCAGTTACAGAGGGCGTAATTCACCCCTCCACTTT.

As to this clone: The sample carries other DNA sequences with the same CDR3. The rearrangement links TRBV18 to TRBJ2-3; no definite D call. Trimming pared 5 bases from V and 0 bases from J, leaving 3 bases between. CDR3 length: 12 residues. Germline V lookup: CDR1 KGHSH, CDR2 LQKENI. The CDR3 region has the DNA TGTGCCAGCTCATCTAGCACAGATACGCAGTATTTT. This codes for CASSSSTDTQYF.

V gene TRBV10-1 combines with J gene TRBJ2-1; 7 positions match TRBD2. V was clipped by 3 bases and J by 9 bases; unmatched bases: 5. CDR1 and CDR2 (germline): WNHNN, SYGVQD (reference sequence). CDR3 length: 13 residues. The CDR3 DNA sequence: TGCGCCAGCAGTGATCCCGCGGGAGCTGAGCAGTTCTTC. Translating it yields CASSDPAGAEQFF.

This chain uses TRBV7-3 with TRBJ2-5, with 8 nucleotides matching TRBD2. The CDR3 is made up of 14 amino acids. Germline V CDR1 and CDR2: SGHTA, FQGTGA. Trimming removed 5 bases from V and 0 bases from J; junction bases left unmatched: 2. The CDR3: CASSQRGNQETQYF. The CDR3 DNA sequence: TGTGCCAGCAGCCAGCGGGGGAACCAAGAGACCCAGTACTTC.

This rearrangement joins TRBV29-1 to TRBJ2-1; 8 bases fit TRBD2. Germline V gene sequence: CDR1 SQVTM, CDR2 ANQGSEA. V lost 7 bases and J lost 7; bases outside the gene matches: 12. This CDR3 comprises 14 residues. The CDR3 region is CSALRRGGKNEQFF. Written as DNA, the CDR3 is TGCAGCGCACTCCGTCGGGGGGGCAAGAATGAGCAGTTCTTC.